A selection of T cell receptor beta chains follows, all from one sample in a study of blood T cell repertoires in COVID-19. The table came from immunoSEQ multiplex PCR; TCRdb's copy has only in-frame clones and leaves some out. In the table there are 95,000 to 100,000 clones, about 84% of which are singletons. Sequencing used peripheral blood. These receptors all stem from a human donor in a cohort sampled during active COVID-19. Both conserved end residues are part of each CDR3. A D gene is named only where the DNA matches it firmly. Size is stated for part of the rows, as once, few or many counts, or as a class when the clone is expanded.

.	TRBV11-2	.	TRBJ2-3	TGTGCCAGCAGCTTAGAGCAGGACTCGAGTTGGGGTACGCAGTATTTT	CASSLEQDSSWGTQYF
.	TRBV29-1	.	TRBJ2-1	TGCAGCGTTGACAGGGGCCGGAATGAGCAGTTCTTC	CSVDRGRNEQFF
TRBD1	TRBV19	.	TRBJ2-6	TGTGCCAGTAAAAGGACAGGGATGAGCTCTGGGGCCAACGTCCTGACTTTC	CASKRTGMSSGANVLTF
.	TRBV11-2	once	TRBJ1-3	TGTGCCAGCAACCTGGACATACGCTCTGGAAACACCATATATTTT	CASNLDIRSGNTIYF
.	TRBV29-1	.	TRBJ1-2	TGCAGCGTTGAATCCCAGGGCCCCAAGAACTATGGCTACACCTTC	CSVESQGPKNYGYTF
TRBD1	TRBV6-6	.	TRBJ2-5	TGTGCCAGCAGTCGTAGCCCGACAGGGGTTTTCGAAGAGACCCAGTACTTC	CASSRSPTGVFEETQYF
TRBD1	TRBV29-1	.	TRBJ2-1	TGCAGCGTTGACGTCCGGGACAGGGCGGAGAATGAGCAGTTCTTC	CSVDVRDRAENEQFF
TRBD1	TRBV6-6	.	TRBJ1-5	TGTGCCAGCAGCTCCCCGACAGGGGTTAGCAATCAGCCCCAGCATTTT	CASSSPTGVSNQPQHF
.	TRBV10-3	.	TRBJ2-7	TGTGCCATCAGTGAATCAGGGTCCCTCTCCTACGAGCAGTACTTC	CAISESGSLSYEQYF
TRBD1	TRBV6-5	.	TRBJ2-5	TGTGCCAGCAGCTTCGACAGGGGGCGCGGGGAGACCCAGTACTTC	CASSFDRGRGETQYF
TRBD2	TRBV7-3	.	TRBJ2-6	TGTGCCAGCAGCTTAAATCTGGGACTAACGGTCTCTGGGGCCAACGTCCTGACTTTC	CASSLNLGLTVSGANVLTF
.	TRBV10-2	.	TRBJ1-2	TGCGCCAGCAGTGCTTATGCGACAGCCAGCTATGGCTACACCTTC	CASSAYATASYGYTF
.	TRBV6-2/TRBV6-3	.	TRBJ1-2	TGTGCCAGCAGTGGCCCCGTCGGGGGTGCGGGGGGCTACACCTTC	CASSGPVGGAGGYTF
.	TRBV7-3	.	TRBJ1-6	TGTGCCAGCAGCTTAAAGATAGAGGACAGTAAGTTCTCCTATAATTCACCCCTCCACTTT	CASSLKIEDSKFSYNSPLHF
.	TRBV6-5	.	TRBJ1-1	TGTGCCAGCACTAGGACAGAGAACACTGAAGCTTTCTTT	CASTRTENTEAFF
.	TRBV14	.	TRBJ1-6	TGTGCCAGCAGCCAAGACTATTATAATTCACCCCTCCACTTT	CASSQDYYNSPLHF
.	TRBV11-2	once	TRBJ2-1	TGTGCCAGCAGCCTCTCCACGGATGAGCAGTTCTTC	CASSLSTDEQFF
TRBD1	TRBV9	few	TRBJ1-6	TGTGCCAGCAGCGTAGGGGGGACAGGGGATTCACCCCTCCACTTT	CASSVGGTGDSPLHF
.	TRBV5-1	.	TRBJ1-1	TGCGCCAGCAGCTTGACATTGAACACTGAAGCTTTCTTT	CASSLTLNTEAFF
.	TRBV6-2/TRBV6-3	.	TRBJ1-2	TGTGCCAGCAGTTATAAAGGGGCCTATGGCTACACCTTC	CASSYKGAYGYTF
.	TRBV6-2/TRBV6-3	.	TRBJ1-2	TGTGCCAGCAGTTCTCAAGGCTGGGCCAACTATGGCTACACCTTC	CASSSQGWANYGYTF
.	TRBV18	.	TRBJ2-5	TGTGCCAGCTCACCTGGGGCGCAAGAGACCCAGTACTTC	CASSPGAQETQYF
.	TRBV19	.	TRBJ2-1	TGTGCCAGTAGTTTGCCCGACAAGGGGTACAATGAGCAGTTCTTC	CASSLPDKGYNEQFF
TRBD1	TRBV7-3	.	TRBJ2-7	TGTGCCAGCAGCTCGGGACAGGGGGACCTCGCCGAGCAGTACTTC	CASSSGQGDLAEQYF
.	TRBV3-1/TRBV3-2	.	TRBJ1-4	TGTGCCAGCAGCCTAAATCCCGGGGTCTCTAATGAAAAACTGTTTTTT	CASSLNPGVSNEKLFF
TRBD1	TRBV6-5	few	TRBJ2-7	TGTGCCAGCAGCCTGGACAGGGGCTACGAGCAGTACTTC	CASSLDRGYEQYF
TRBD2	TRBV6-5	.	TRBJ2-1	TGTGCCAGCAGTTACACTCTTAGCGGGAGGGGTAATGAGCAGTTCTTC	CASSYTLSGRGNEQFF
.	TRBV19	.	TRBJ2-2	TGTGCCAGTACGCGGCAGATGAACACCGGGGAGCTGTTTTTT	CASTRQMNTGELFF
.	TRBV19	few	TRBJ1-1	TGTGCCAGTAGATCGGGGGGCAATGAAGCTTTCTTT	CASRSGGNEAFF
TRBD2	TRBV28	once	TRBJ2-3	TGTGCCAGCAGTTCCGGGACTAGCGGGAGGGGGACAGATACGCAGTATTTT	CASSSGTSGRGTDTQYF
.	TRBV24-1	.	TRBJ1-5	TGTGCCACCAGTGGAGGGTTCAGCAATCAGCCCCAGCATTTT	CATSGGFSNQPQHF
.	TRBV4-1	.	TRBJ2-7	TGCGCCAGCAGCCACCCGACTAGTTTATACGAGCAGTACTTC	CASSHPTSLYEQYF
.	TRBV4-3	.	TRBJ2-1	TGCGCCAGCAGCCAAGATATCGGCAGGGTAAAGCAGTTCTTC	CASSQDIGRVKQFF
TRBD1	TRBV7-8	.	TRBJ1-1	TGTGCCAGCAGCCAGGGACAGGGGGCGGAGAGGGTGCGGAACACTGAAGCTTTCTTT	CASSQGQGAERVRNTEAFF
.	TRBV18	.	TRBJ2-5	TGTGCCAGCTCACCACTGGCTCAAGAGACCCAGTACTTC	CASSPLAQETQYF
TRBD2	TRBV7-2	.	TRBJ2-7	TGTGCCAGCAGCAGGACTAGCGGGGGTTCCTACGAGCAGTACTTC	CASSRTSGGSYEQYF
TRBD2	TRBV6-4	.	TRBJ2-1	TGTGCCAGCAGCGGGACTAGCGGGAGGGCCCCAAGAACGGATGAGCAGTTCTTC	CASSGTSGRAPRTDEQFF
TRBD1	TRBV6-5	.	TRBJ1-2	TGTGCCAGCAGAGCCCCGGGACAGGGGAATGGCTACACCTTC	CASRAPGQGNGYTF
TRBD1	TRBV27	.	TRBJ2-2	TGTGCCAGCAGTTTAAAGCCCGGGACAGGGTCCACCGGGGAGCTGTTTTTT	CASSLKPGTGSTGELFF
TRBD1	TRBV11-2	.	TRBJ1-2	TGTGCCAGCAGCCCAAACCGGGACAGGGGCGATGGCTACACCTTC	CASSPNRDRGDGYTF
.	TRBV27	few	TRBJ1-1	TGTGCCAGCAGTCTTAAACAGTGGATGAACACTGAAGCTTTCTTT	CASSLKQWMNTEAFF
TRBD1	TRBV27	.	TRBJ1-6	TGTGCCAGCAGTCCTGACAGGGTGAGTAATTCACCCCTCCACTTT	CASSPDRVSNSPLHF
TRBD1	TRBV28	few	TRBJ1-2	TGTGCCAGCAGTCTCAGGGGGCGCTATGGCTACACCTTC	CASSLRGRYGYTF
TRBD1	TRBV25-1	.	TRBJ2-2	TGTGCCAGCAGTGACCGGACAGGAAACTCGAACACCGGGGAGCTGTTTTTT	CASSDRTGNSNTGELFF